This TCR beta chain was captured in a study of metastatic and nonmetastatic thyroid tumors. In the study overall: Across blood and tumor or nodule tissue, repertoires from malignant and benign thyroid patients were compared with one another.

The CDR3 has 11 residues. The germline V and J ends were trimmed by 6 bases and 9 bases, with 12 bases remaining between them. Patients had received no treatment of any kind before thyroid surgery. TCRdb used MiXCR to call clones anew from the PCR reads. The table has about 38,000 clones, around half seen once; the top ten hold roughly 24%. V usage is TRBV12-3 or TRBV12-4 and J usage is TRBJ2-7; D call uncertain. The material sequenced was tumor tissue. The clonotype was recovered from a male donor with papillary thyroid cancer or a benign thyroid nodule (not recorded which). Some clones in this sample may be carry-over from other donors' samples. CDR3 coding DNA: TGTGCCAGCAGCTACGGTGCCGGGCAGTACTTC. Its translation is CASSYGAGQYF.